Below are 21 T cell receptor beta chains sequenced from a single sample in a study of T cells in Graves' hyperthyroidism and ophthalmopathy. Amplification of TCR beta CDR3 regions used RNA as the template. In the first-round RT-PCR of the TCR CDR3, the HTBI primer set was used. TCRdb analysed the multiplex PCR reads with MiXCR anew, one entry per CDR3 protein. Here the sample spans about 290,000 distinct CDR3 sequences, approximately 15% being singletons. The sequenced sample consisted of blood. These receptors all come from a woman in her fifties or sixties with Graves' ophthalmopathy.

This clonotype has only a few counts. The J gene is TRBJ1-3, the V gene TRBV7-9; D is unclear. CDR3 size: 16 residues. V was pared by 5 bases and J by 8 bases, with 22 bases between. Germline V gene sequence: CDR1 SEHNR, CDR2 FQNEAQ (reference sequence). In DNA, the CDR3 is TGTGCCAGCAGCGGCCCGAGAGACCCAGAACGGTACACCATATATTTT. This gives the protein CASSGPRDPERYTIYF.

This clonotype was seen at least ten times. This chain connects TRBV7-2 to TRBJ2-2, with D possibly TRBD2 on 5 matching bases. Germline CDR1 reads SGHTA; CDR2 reads FQGNSA. This CDR3 region has 15 residues. The V end was cut by 10 bases, the J end by 1 base, with 16 bases between. The CDR3 nucleotides are TGTGCCACTCGGACTCAGCCAGGGAACACCGGGGAGCTGTTTTTT. This codes for CATRTQPGNTGELFF.

Comment on this clonotype: A much larger clone differs from this one at a single base, so this may be a read error. The gene calls are TRBV28 and TRBJ1-2; the D is unclear. Between the trimmed V and J ends, which lost 4 bases and 4 bases, there was a span of 13 bases. The germline CDR1 and CDR2 sequences are MDHEN and SYDVKM. This CDR3 has 14 amino acids. The CDR3 bases are TGTGCCAGCAGTTGGGCTGCCGGGCTCTATGGCTACACCTTC. This gives the protein CASSWAAGLYGYTF.

This clonotype was seen ten or more times. This sequence joins TRBV5-1 and TRBJ1-2; 8 bases are a match to TRBD1. Germline V CDR1 and CDR2: SGHRS, YFSETQ. The CDR3 extends over 16 amino acids. J was trimmed by 2 bases and V by 4 bases; bases with no gene match: 10. This chain's CDR3 is CASSPYQGTGNYGYTF. In nucleotides, the CDR3 is TGCGCCAGCAGCCCATATCAAGGGACAGGCAACTATGGCTACACCTTC.

This clonotype was detected ten times or more. The chain carries TRBV3-1 and TRBJ2-7, with D perhaps being TRBD1 or TRBD2 (5 bases each). In germline, CDR1 is LGHDT, CDR2 YNNKEL (reference sequence). The CDR3 has 13 amino acids. Trimming pared 4 bases from V and 7 bases from J, leaving 14 bases between. CDR3 DNA: TGTGCCAGCAGCCTGGGGGTGGAGACGGAGCAGTACTTC. This sequence encodes CASSLGVETEQYF.

Only a few counts were recorded for this clonotype. The chain is built from TRBV4-3 and TRBJ2-5; TRBD2 matches 7 bases. The length of the CDR3 is 17 residues. With 7 bases clipped from V and 6 bases from J, the junction kept 20 bases outside the gene matches. CDR1 and CDR2 from the germline V gene are LGHNA and YSLEER. In DNA form, the CDR3 reads TGCGCCAGCATCCCTTTAAAATGGGCGGGAGTAACGCAGACCCAGTACTTC. Residues: CASIPLKWAGVTQTQYF.

This clonotype was counted between two and nine times. The genes are TRBV29-1 and TRBJ1-5; tentative D call: TRBD1 (6 bases). The CDR3 spans 16 residues. Germline V gives CDR1 SQVTM, CDR2 ANQGSEA. V was cut by 6 bases and J by 1 base, with 19 bases left in between. The CDR3 here is CSVGLGGRGSNQPQHF. The CDR3 bases are TGCAGCGTGGGTTTGGGGGGGCGGGGGAGCAATCAGCCCCAGCATTTT.

V and J are TRBV4-1 and TRBJ2-3; 9 bases agree with TRBD2. CDR1 MGHRA and CDR2 YSYEKL come from the germline V gene. Trimming at V came to 2 bases and at J to 4 bases, leaving 10 bases not matched to a gene. This CDR3 comprises 17 residues. CDR3 sequence: CASSQPPRAGGSDTQYF. The CDR3 nucleotides read TGCGCCAGCAGCCAACCCCCGAGAGCGGGGGGCTCAGATACGCAGTATTTT.

The chain employs TRBV2 and TRBJ1-6; 8 nucleotides line up with TRBD1. Trimming took 1 base from V and 6 from J; bases not matched to a gene: 8. The CDR3 runs 17 residues. The germline V gene has CDR1 SNHLY and CDR2 FYNNEI. The CDR3 sequence is CASSEEGGTGGNSPLHF. The CDR3, as DNA: TGTGCCAGCAGTGAAGAGGGGGGAACAGGGGGTAATTCACCCCTCCACTTT. Filled out from reference TRBV2 and TRBJ1-6, the complete variable domain reads EPEVTQTPSHQVTQMGQEVILRCVPISNHLYFYWYRQILGQKVEFLVSFYNNEISEKSEIFDDQFSVERPDGSNFTLKIRSTKLEDSAMYFCASSEEGGTGGNSPLHFGNGTRLTVT.

Concerning this clonotype: One end of the junction does not line up with germline, which may come from a read error. V usage is TRBV5-1 and J usage is TRBJ2-2; 8 nucleotides line up with TRBD2. The CDR3 totals 15 residues. In germline, CDR1 is SGHRS, CDR2 YFSETQ. For the CDR3, the DNA is TGTGCCAGCAGCTCGACTAGCGCGAACACCGGGGAGCTGTACTTC. It yields the protein CASSSTSANTGELYF.

This clonotype appeared a few times. This rearrangement joins TRBV7-2 to TRBJ2-2; 7 bases align to TRBD2. Trimming at V came to 4 bases and at J to 3 bases, leaving 8 bases not matched to a gene. Germline values: CDR1 SGHTA, CDR2 FQGNSA. This CDR3 region has 16 residues. CDR3: CASSWVRTSYTGELFF. The CDR3 DNA reads as TGTGCCAGCAGCTGGGTGCGGACTAGTTACACCGGGGAGCTGTTTTTT.

This clonotype was counted at least ten times. The chain links TRBV7-9 to TRBJ2-1; D may be TRBD2 (5 bases). CDR1 and CDR2 (germline): SEHNR, FQNEAQ (reference sequence). The length of the CDR3 is 12 residues. Trimming cost V 2 bases and J 9 bases, with 8 bases left between them. The CDR3 sequence is CASSLLSGEQFF. The CDR3 DNA sequence: TGTGCCAGCAGCTTATTAAGCGGTGAGCAGTTCTTC.

Many counts were recorded for this clonotype. The V call is TRBV29-1, the J call TRBJ2-1; D is possibly TRBD1 or TRBD2 (5 bases each). The V gene lost 5 bases and the J gene lost 4 bases, with 18 bases spanning the gap. The CDR3 contains 15 residues. Germline CDR1 and CDR2: SQVTM and ANQGSEA. For the CDR3, the DNA is TGCAGCGTTCGGCGCAGCTCGAGGGGTTACAATGAGCAGTTCTTC. It translates to CSVRRSSRGYNEQFF.

This clonotype has a count of ten or more. The rearrangement links TRBV27 to TRBJ2-7; perhaps TRBD2 as D (6 bases). The CDR3 is 15 residues long. Germline V CDR1 and CDR2: MNHEY, SMNVEV (reference sequence). Trimming removed 6 bases at V and 2 bases at J, with 17 bases between. The CDR3 loop reads CASSKLRDSAYEQYF. DNA of the CDR3: TGTGCCAGCAGCAAACTCCGGGACTCTGCCTACGAGCAGTACTTC.

This clonotype was observed many times. DNA for the CDR3: TGTGCCAGCAGTCTGGACAGGGGAAACAATTCACCCCTCCACTTT. Translated: CASSLDRGNNSPLHF. The J gene is TRBJ1-6, the V gene TRBV2; TRBD1 matches at 9 bases. CDR3 length: 15 residues. With 5 bases clipped from V and 7 bases from J, the junction kept 6 bases outside the gene matches. Looked up from germline, CDR1 is SNHLY and CDR2 is FYNNEI.

This clonotype has a count of ten or more. V is TRBV27 and J is TRBJ2-1; tentative D call: TRBD2 (6 bases). The CDR3 sequence is 14 residues long. V dropped 6 bases and J dropped 6 bases, with 15 bases sitting between them. CDR1 is MNHEY and CDR2 is SMNVEV in the germline V gene (reference sequence). The CDR3 spells CASSPLLASNEQFF. The CDR3 DNA reads as TGTGCCAGCAGCCCTTTACTAGCCAGCAATGAGCAGTTCTTC.

This clonotype was observed at least ten times. The genes are TRBV3-2 and TRBJ2-7. TRBV3-2 is labeled a pseudogene. The CDR3 length is 12 residues. CDR3 sequence: CASSPISYEQYF. The DNA for the CDR3 is TGTGCCAGCAGCCCAATTAGCTACGAGCAGTACTTC.

This clonotype has more than one count but fewer than ten. CDR3 in DNA: TGCGCCAGCACCCGGGAAGCCGTCGGGACAGGGCTAGAGACCCAGTACTTC. Protein: CASTREAVGTGLETQYF. The chain combines TRBV5-1 with TRBJ2-5, with 9 bases that match TRBD1. The CDR3 is 17 residues long. Trimming removed 6 bases from V and 4 bases from J; junction bases left unmatched: 16. Germline V gene lookup returns CDR1 SGHRS and CDR2 YFSETQ. Looking up the rest from reference TRBV5-1 and TRBJ2-5 gives the full variable domain: KAGVTQTPRYLIKTRGQQVTLSCSPISGHRSVSWYQQTPGQGLQFLFEYFSETQRNKGNFPGRFSGRQFSNSRSEMNVSTLELGDSALYLCASTREAVGTGLETQYFGPGTRLLVL.

A few counts support this clonotype. V gene TRBV7-2 combines with J gene TRBJ1-1; D is uncertain. CDR1 and CDR2 from the germline V gene are SGHTA and FQGNSA. V lost 3 bases and J 6 bases, leaving 11 bases between the germline ends. This CDR3 contains 13 residues. CDR3 loop: CASSFWTGPEAFF. The CDR3 DNA reads as TGTGCCAGCAGCTTCTGGACGGGCCCTGAAGCTTTCTTT.

Regarding this clonotype: A much larger clonotype is one base distant, so this may be a read error. J is TRBJ1-5 and V is TRBV7-2; the D gene is possibly TRBD1 (6 bases). The V gene lost 8 bases and the J gene lost 6 bases, with 20 bases spanning the gap. The germline V gene encodes CDR1 SGHTA and CDR2 FQGNSA. The CDR3 has 15 amino acids. This CDR3 reads CASGERTGIAQPQHF. CDR3 DNA: TGTGCCAGCGGCGAACGAACAGGGATCGCTCAGCCCCAGCATTTT.

The table lists this clonotype with many counts. The rearrangement links TRBV10-3 to TRBJ2-7; 13 bases agree with TRBD2. Germline trimming cut 2 bases from V and 3 bases from J; bases unmatched to any gene: 7. The CDR3 spans 17 residues. Germline CDR1 is ENHRY and CDR2 is SYGVKD. The CDR3 coding sequence is TGTGCCATCAGTGAGCCTTCCGGACTAGCGGGAGACTACGAGCAGTACTTC. Translation: CAISEPSGLAGDYEQYF.